These T cell receptor beta chains were read from a single sample in a study of identical twins. MiXCR was run by TCRdb on the 5' RACE reads, yielding one entry per CDR3 protein. Of about 390,000 distinct CDR3 sequences in the sample, 7% to 9.5% were seen once. The sample was naive T cells sorted from blood. These receptors all come from a woman aged 45-65 years in good health. Both conserved end residues are trimmed from each CDR3.

J: TRBJ2-1; length: 9; V: TRBV6-6; CDR3: ASRQDSKQF
J: TRBJ2-1; length: 13; V: TRBV7-2; CDR3: ASSLAAGTYNEQF
J: TRBJ2-7; length: 13; V: TRBV6-6; CDR3: ASTADSTRRGEQY
J: TRBJ2-5; length: 12; V: TRBV10-3; CDR3: AISESGQAETQY
J: TRBJ1-4; length: 15; V: TRBV6-1; CDR3: ASTGRMGEVVNEKLF
J: TRBJ2-2; length: 12; V: TRBV5-1; CDR3: ASKDPGDTGELF
J: TRBJ2-1; length: 12; V: TRBV12-3/TRBV12-4; CDR3: ASSTSGSSNEQF
J: TRBJ2-7; length: 12; V: TRBV12-3/TRBV12-4; CDR3: ASTFGRGSYEQY
J: TRBJ2-2; length: 12; V: TRBV19; CDR3: ASSMIAVSGELF
J: TRBJ2-5; length: 12; V: TRBV24-1; CDR3: ATSDFGGDRTQY
J: TRBJ2-7; length: 15; V: TRBV27; CDR3: ASSTRQGQGFSYEQY
J: TRBJ2-7; length: 15; V: TRBV20-1; CDR3: SARDQSGRGHPYEQY
J: TRBJ2-5; length: 12; V: TRBV6-6; CDR3: ASSYAGVQETQY
J: TRBJ1-1; length: 12; V: TRBV20-1; CDR3: SASYGGVEAEAF
J: TRBJ2-1; length: 10; V: TRBV9; CDR3: ASSGGFDEQF